The 5 T cell receptor beta chains listed next were all sequenced from one sample in a study of blood T cell repertoires in COVID-19. Generated by immunoSEQ multiplex PCR, the TCRdb table keeps only in-frame clones and is missing some. This table has some 120,000 clones, around 87% appearing once. Sequenced: peripheral blood. The receptors shown here come from a woman aged 60-70 years with acute or convalescent COVID-19.

This clone was detected once. V and J are TRBV29-1 and TRBJ2-1; D is unclear. Trimming removed 3 bases from V and 0 bases from J, with 9 bases in between. The CDR3 contains 14 residues. Per germline, CDR1 SQVTM and CDR2 ANQGSEA. CDR3 region: CSVDGWSSYNEQFF. The CDR3 bases are TGCAGCGTTGATGGCTGGAGCTCCTACAATGAGCAGTTCTTC.

This rearrangement joins TRBV6-6 to TRBJ2-7; 8 nucleotides agree with TRBD1. Losses at the gene ends were 2 bases for V and 3 bases for J; bases not matched to a gene: 6. The CDR3 sequence is 15 residues long. Germline V CDR1 and CDR2: MNHNY, SVGAGI (reference sequence). CDR3 amino acids: CASSYGQGAGYEQYV. CDR3 in DNA: TGTGCCAGCAGTTACGGGCAGGGGGCAGGCTACGAGCAGTACGTC.

The sample holds one count of this clone. V and J are TRBV5-6 and TRBJ1-2; 10 bases align to TRBD1. The CDR3 sequence is 15 residues long. J was trimmed by 2 bases and V by 3 bases; bases with no gene match: 4. Germline V gives CDR1 SGHDT, CDR2 YYEEEE. Written as DNA, the CDR3 is TGTGCCAGCAGCTGGGGGGACAGGGGAAACTATGGCTACACCTTC. Translated: CASSWGDRGNYGYTF.

The rearrangement links TRBV4-1 to TRBJ1-5; a possible D gene is TRBD1 (5 bases). The CDR3 sequence is 14 residues long. CDR1 is MGHRA, CDR2 YSYEKL, per germline. The V gene lost 4 bases and the J gene lost 3 bases, with 10 bases spanning the gap. The CDR3 reads CASSPLTANQPQHF. CDR3 bases: TGCGCCAGCAGCCCCTTGACAGCCAATCAGCCCCAGCATTTT.

The genes are TRBV28 and TRBJ2-3; the match to TRBD2 covers 11 bases. CDR3 length equals 16 residues. Germline lookup yields CDR1 MDHEN and CDR2 SYDVKM. V trimming: 6 bases; J trimming: 3 bases; junction bases outside the gene matches: 8. The CDR3 loop reads CASSSTTSGTTDTQYF. The CDR3 bases are TGTGCCAGCAGCTCGACGACTAGCGGGACAACAGATACGCAGTATTTT.